The clone carrying this TCR delta chain was detected only a few times. Its antigen is still unknown. The germline gene is not matched at one end of the junction; a read error may be the cause. The template was reverse-transcribed extracted RNA. Multiplex PCR used pooled V-gene forward primers and a constant-region reverse primer to amplify CDR3s. TCRdb reprocessed the multiplex PCR reads using CATT. The repertoire holds about 25,000 delta-chain clones, with about 31% as singletons. The CDR3 is made up of 18 amino acids. The germline V gene has CDR1 TSWWSYY and CDR2 QGS. The data stem from a study of Vδ1+ human thymocytes. The study, taken as a whole, reports: Thymic TRG and TRD repertoires appeared highly polyclonal, with Gaussian CDR3 length distributions.

The chain joins TRDV1 to TRDJ1, with 10 bases matching TRDD3. Sequenced: Vdelta1+ gamma-delta thymocytes from the thymus. Stated subset: FACS-sorted CD3+ TCRalphabeta- TCRVdelta1+ TCRVdelta2- thymocytes. The sequence was collected from a boy in the first two years of life who had congenital heart surgery. The CDR3: CALGELEGDTQYTDKLTF. In DNA form, the CDR3 reads TGTGCTCTTGGGGAACTTGAGGGGGATACGCAATACACCGATAAACTCACCTTT.